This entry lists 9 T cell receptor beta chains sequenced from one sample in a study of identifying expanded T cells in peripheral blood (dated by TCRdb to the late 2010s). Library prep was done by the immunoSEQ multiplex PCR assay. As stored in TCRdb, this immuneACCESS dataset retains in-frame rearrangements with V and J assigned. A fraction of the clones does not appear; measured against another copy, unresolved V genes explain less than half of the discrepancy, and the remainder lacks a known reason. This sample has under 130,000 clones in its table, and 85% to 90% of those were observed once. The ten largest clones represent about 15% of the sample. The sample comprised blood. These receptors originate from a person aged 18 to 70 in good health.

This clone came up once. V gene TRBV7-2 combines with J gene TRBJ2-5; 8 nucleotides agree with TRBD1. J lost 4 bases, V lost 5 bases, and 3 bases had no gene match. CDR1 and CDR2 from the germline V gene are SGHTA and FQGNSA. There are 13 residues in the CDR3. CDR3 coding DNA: TGTGCCAGCAGCCGAGGACAGGGAGAGACCCAGTACTTC. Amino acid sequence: CASSRGQGETQYF.

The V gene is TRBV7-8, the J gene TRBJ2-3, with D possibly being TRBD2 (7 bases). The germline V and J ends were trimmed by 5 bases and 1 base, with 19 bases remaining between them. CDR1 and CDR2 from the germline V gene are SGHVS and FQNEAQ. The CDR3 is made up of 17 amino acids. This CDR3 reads CASSPWGGGRGTDTQYF. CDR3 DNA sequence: TGTGCCAGCAGCCCGTGGGGGGGCGGTAGGGGCACAGATACGCAGTATTTT.

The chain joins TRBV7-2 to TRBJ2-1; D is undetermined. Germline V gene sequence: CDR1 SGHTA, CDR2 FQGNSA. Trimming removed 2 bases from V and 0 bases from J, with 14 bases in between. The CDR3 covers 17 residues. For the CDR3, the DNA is TGTGCCAGCAGCTTATTTGGCAGCCAGAGCTCCTACAATGAGCAGTTCTTC. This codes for CASSLFGSQSSYNEQFF.

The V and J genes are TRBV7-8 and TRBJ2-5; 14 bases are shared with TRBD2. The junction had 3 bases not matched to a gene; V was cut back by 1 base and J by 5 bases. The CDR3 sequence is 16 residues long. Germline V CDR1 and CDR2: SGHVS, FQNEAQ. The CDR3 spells CASSLVGLAGEETQYF. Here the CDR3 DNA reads TGTGCCAGCAGCTTAGTGGGACTAGCGGGGGAGGAGACCCAGTACTTC.

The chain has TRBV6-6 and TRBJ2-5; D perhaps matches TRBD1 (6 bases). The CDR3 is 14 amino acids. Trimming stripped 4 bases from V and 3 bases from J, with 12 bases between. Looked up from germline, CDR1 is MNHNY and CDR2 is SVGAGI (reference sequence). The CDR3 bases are TGTGCCAGCAGTTCACAACAGGGTGAAGAGACCCAGTACTTC. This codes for CASSSQQGEETQYF.

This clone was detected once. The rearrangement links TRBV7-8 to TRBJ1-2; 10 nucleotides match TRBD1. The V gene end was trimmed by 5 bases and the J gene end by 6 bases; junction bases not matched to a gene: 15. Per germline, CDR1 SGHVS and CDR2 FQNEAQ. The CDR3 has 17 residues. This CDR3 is CASSPRRDRGKGNGYTF. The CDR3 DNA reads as TGTGCCAGCAGCCCAAGAAGGGACAGGGGAAAAGGGAATGGCTACACCTTC.

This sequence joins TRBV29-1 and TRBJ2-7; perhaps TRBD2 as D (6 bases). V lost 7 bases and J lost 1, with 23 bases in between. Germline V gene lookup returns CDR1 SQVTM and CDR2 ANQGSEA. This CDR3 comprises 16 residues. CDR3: CSARQNPGGGSYEQYF. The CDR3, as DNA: TGCAGCGCTAGGCAAAACCCCGGGGGTGGGTCCTACGAGCAGTACTTC.

CDR3 sequence: CASKAGDPGELFF. CDR3 bases: TGCGCCTCAAAGGCAGGGGACCCTGGGGAGCTGTTTTTT. The J gene is TRBJ2-2, the V gene TRBV4-1, with a possible D match to TRBD1 (6 bases). V was shortened by 11 bases and J by 8 bases, with 18 bases between the two germline ends. The CDR3 is made up of 13 amino acids. CDR1 is MGHRA, CDR2 YSYEKL, per germline.

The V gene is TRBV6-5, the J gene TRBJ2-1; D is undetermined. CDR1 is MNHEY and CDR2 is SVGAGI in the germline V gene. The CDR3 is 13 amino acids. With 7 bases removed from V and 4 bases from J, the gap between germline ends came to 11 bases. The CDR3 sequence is CASTHDTYNEQFF. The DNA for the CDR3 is TGTGCCAGCACCCACGACACATACAATGAGCAGTTCTTC.